The 27 T cell receptor beta chains below all came from one sample that was sequenced in a study of T cell responses to AZD1222 COVID-19 vaccine. TCRdb keeps only in-frame clones here, not all; method: immunoSEQ multiplex PCR. Among about 93,000 clones listed, around 89% were seen once. The source material was peripheral blood, sampled 28 days after the second AZD1222 dose. Source of these receptors: an adult who received the AZD1222 COVID-19 vaccine.

The V and J genes are TRBV7-9 and TRBJ1-1; TRBD1 might be the D (5 bases). Trimming took off 5 bases at V and 0 bases at J, with 13 bases between the two ends. From germline, CDR1 is SEHNR and CDR2 FQNEAQ (reference sequence). CDR3 size: 15 residues. Here the CDR3 DNA reads TGTGCCAGCAGCCCAAGGGGCAGCATGAACACTGAAGCTTTCTTT. Residues: CASSPRGSMNTEAFF.

V is TRBV30 and J is TRBJ1-2; D is ambiguous. Trimming took off 3 bases at V and 14 bases at J, with 16 bases between the two ends. Germline V gene sequence: CDR1 GTSNPN, CDR2 SVGIG (reference sequence). CDR3 length: 11 amino acids. The CDR3 DNA reads TGTGCCTGGAGCTTAAGGGTGGCCACGACCTTC. Protein: CAWSLRVATTF. Drawing the rest from reference TRBV30 and TRBJ1-2, the complete variable domain is SQTIHQWPATLVQPVGSPLSLECTVEGTSNPNLYWYRQAAGRGLQLLFYSVGIGQISSEVPQNLSASRPQDRQFILSSKKLLLSDSGFYLCAWSLRVATTFGSGTRLTVV.

This clone was observed a handful of times. One junction end disagrees with the germline gene, perhaps due to a read error. This sequence joins TRBV7-7 and TRBJ2-3, with 10 bases fitting TRBD2. The CDR3 length is 15 residues. Germline V CDR1 and CDR2: SSHAT, FNYEAQ (reference sequence). The CDR3 protein is CASSRAGGKADTQYF. As DNA, the CDR3 is TGTGCTAGCAGCAGAGCGGGAGGGAAGGCAGATACGCAGTATTTT.

This sequence joins TRBV6-5 and TRBJ1-3; D call uncertain. V dropped 6 bases and J dropped 0 bases, with 9 bases sitting between them. This CDR3 region has 14 residues. CDR1 is MNHEY and CDR2 is SVGAGI in the germline V gene. CDR3 DNA: TGTGCCAGCAGCCCGCGAGTCTCTGGAAACACCATATATTTT. Translation gives CASSPRVSGNTIYF.

The genes are TRBV3-1 (or the pseudogene TRBV3-2) and TRBJ2-7; no clear D. Trimming removed 1 base at V and 0 bases at J, with 10 bases between. CDR3 size: 15 residues. Germline V CDR1 and CDR2: LGHDT, YNNKEL (reference sequence). CDR3 amino acids: CASSQVSDHSYEQYF. CDR3 nucleotides: TGTGCCAGCAGCCAAGTCTCGGACCACTCCTACGAGCAGTACTTC.

The chain couples TRBV19 to TRBJ1-6; tentative D call: TRBD1 (5 bases). The CDR3 has 15 amino acids. The germline V and J ends were trimmed by 5 bases and 4 bases, with 12 bases remaining between them. The V gene's germline CDR1 is LNHDA and CDR2 SQIVND (reference sequence). CDR3 DNA: TGTGCCAGTAGTGCCTGGGACGGTTATAATTCACCCCTCCACTTT. It is translated as CASSAWDGYNSPLHF.

The chain uses TRBV18 and TRBJ1-1; D may be TRBD1 (5 bases). The CDR3 loop spans 15 amino acids. Germline loops: CDR1 KGHSH, CDR2 LQKENI. V dropped 3 bases and J dropped 1 base, with 12 bases sitting between them. CDR3 sequence reads: CASSPDTGANTEAFF. The CDR3 DNA sequence: TGTGCCAGCTCACCCGATACAGGAGCGAACACTGAAGCTTTCTTT.

The chain is built from TRBV25-1 and TRBJ1-5; D may be TRBD1 (5 bases). The germline V gene has CDR1 MGHDK and CDR2 SYGVNS. CDR3 length: 13 amino acids. Deletions cut 5 bases from V and 5 bases from J, with 10 bases between. In nucleotides, the CDR3 is TGTGCCAGCAGTCTCAGGGTAGATCAGCCCCAGCATTTT. Protein: CASSLRVDQPQHF.

The chain employs TRBV6-5 and TRBJ2-5; D not resolved. CDR3 length: 14 residues. The V gene's germline CDR1 is MNHEY and CDR2 SVGAGI. The V and J ends lost 1 base and 9 bases respectively, with 15 bases between them. CDR3: CASSYFPQSAAQYF. The CDR3 nucleotides read TGTGCCAGCAGTTACTTTCCCCAGTCGGCGGCCCAGTACTTC.

The chain is built from TRBV6-1 and TRBJ1-5, with D perhaps matching TRBD1 (5 bases). V gave up 3 bases and J gave up 0 bases, with 18 bases separating them. Germline CDR1 and CDR2: MNHNS and SASEGT. The CDR3 consists of 18 residues. The CDR3 is CASSDRQAGVYSNQPQHF. The CDR3 DNA follows: TGTGCCAGCAGTGACCGTCAGGCGGGGGTTTATAGCAATCAGCCCCAGCATTTT.

Details on this clone: Other DNA sequences in the sample encode the same CDR3. The rearrangement links TRBV6-5 to TRBJ1-1; a possible D gene is TRBD1 (6 bases). The CDR3 sequence is 13 residues long. Trimming took off 6 bases at V and 0 bases at J, with 8 bases between the two ends. Per germline, CDR1 MNHEY and CDR2 SVGAGI. The CDR3 here is CASRQGLNTEAFF. The CDR3, as DNA: TGTGCCAGCAGACAGGGCTTGAACACTGAAGCTTTCTTT.

This sequence joins TRBV28 and TRBJ1-5; D is unclear. The CDR3 totals 13 residues. The germline V and J ends were trimmed by 3 bases and 6 bases, with 9 bases remaining between them. Germline loops: CDR1 MDHEN, CDR2 SYDVKM. The CDR3 reads CASSFMRVQPQHF. DNA of the CDR3: TGTGCCAGCAGTTTCATGAGGGTTCAGCCCCAGCATTTT.

The chain is built from TRBV4-3 and TRBJ1-2, with 8 bases lining up with TRBD1. The ends lost 3 bases at V and 10 bases at J; junction bases unmatched: 10. Per the germline V gene, CDR1 is LGHNA and CDR2 is YSLEER. The CDR3 runs 14 residues. The DNA for the CDR3 is TGCGCCAGCAGCCAGGGGACAGGCACAAATTTCTACACCTTC. Residues: CASSQGTGTNFYTF.

V usage is TRBV7-9 and J usage is TRBJ1-1; maybe TRBD1 (5 bases). V lost 5 bases and J 6 bases, leaving 19 bases between the germline ends. The CDR3 has 15 amino acids. Germline values: CDR1 SEHNR, CDR2 FQNEAQ (reference sequence). The CDR3 coding sequence is TGTGCCAGCAGCCAACAGGAAGTAGCCAGCGCTGAAGCTTTCTTT. Amino acids: CASSQQEVASAEAFF.

This clone was seen only a few times. CDR3 residues: CASKYTSSYNSPLHF. DNA for the CDR3: TGTGCCAGCAAGTACACGAGCTCCTATAATTCACCCCTCCACTTT. The chain combines TRBV6-5 with TRBJ1-6, with D unresolved. With 7 bases removed from V and 0 bases from J, the gap between germline ends came to 10 bases. CDR1 and CDR2 (germline): MNHEY, SVGAGI. The CDR3 consists of 15 residues.

The chain couples TRBV28 to TRBJ1-2; 7 bases are a match to TRBD1. The CDR3 is made up of 15 amino acids. J lost 2 bases, V lost 0 bases, and 3 bases had no gene match. Germline CDR1 is MDHEN and CDR2 is SYDVKM. CDR3 residues: CASSLWGQKNYGYTF. CDR3 coding DNA: TGTGCCAGCAGTTTATGGGGACAGAAGAACTATGGCTACACCTTC.

This clone has a single count. This chain links TRBV5-1 with TRBJ1-1; weak D call: TRBD1 (5 bases). This CDR3 spans 13 amino acids. Germline loops: CDR1 SGHRS, CDR2 YFSETQ. V shed 4 bases and J shed 0 bases, with 7 bases lying between them. CDR3 DNA sequence: TGCGCCAGCAGCCAGGACATGAACACTGAAGCTTTCTTT. It encodes CASSQDMNTEAFF.

This sequence joins TRBV5-1 and TRBJ2-2; perhaps TRBD2 as D (5 bases). Deletions cut 3 bases from V and 0 bases from J, with 9 bases between. The germline gives CDR1 SGHRS, CDR2 YFSETQ. CDR3 size: 15 residues. The CDR3 bases are TGCGCCAGCAGCTCGGGGTACCCGAACACCGGGGAGCTGTTTTTT. As protein: CASSSGYPNTGELFF.

The chain joins TRBV24-1 to TRBJ2-2; D may correspond to TRBD1 or TRBD2 (5 bases each). V lost 9 bases to trimming and J lost 1 base, with 14 bases between them. The CDR3 is made up of 15 amino acids. The germline V gene has CDR1 KGHDR and CDR2 SFDVKD. The DNA for the CDR3 is TGTGCCACCTCTCCGGGACGTATGAACACCGGGGAGCTGTTTTTT. It encodes CATSPGRMNTGELFF.

This clone was counted a single time. The chain carries TRBV11-2 and TRBJ1-6; no reliable D call. Germline-derived CDR1 and CDR2 are SGHAT and FQNNGV. The CDR3 consists of 15 residues. Trimming pared 0 bases from V and 9 bases from J, leaving 12 bases between. DNA for the CDR3: TGTGCCAGCAGCTTAGATCAATGGGTGGGTTCACCCCTCCACTTT. Translating it yields CASSLDQWVGSPLHF.

This clone was counted a single time. The chain combines TRBV5-4 with TRBJ1-1; unclear D gene. Germline CDR1 reads SGHNT; CDR2 reads YYREEE (reference sequence). The V end was cut by 3 bases, the J end by 3 bases, with 9 bases between. This CDR3 is 13 amino acids long. This chain's CDR3 is CASSSLPDTEAFF. In DNA form, the CDR3 reads TGTGCCAGCAGCTCCCTTCCCGACACTGAAGCTTTCTTT.

V is TRBV6-2 or TRBV6-3 and J is TRBJ1-1; D call uncertain. The ends were cut back, 0 bases at V and 6 bases at J, with 8 bases in the middle. The germline CDR1 and CDR2 sequences are MNHEY and SVGEGT. The CDR3 runs 13 residues. CDR3 coding DNA: TGTGCCAGCAGTTACTCGCAAGTGGCTGAAGCTTTCTTT. Protein: CASSYSQVAEAFF.

The chain recombines TRBV9 with TRBJ1-2; 9 positions agree with TRBD1. From germline, CDR1 is SGDLS and CDR2 YYNGEE. The length of the CDR3 is 14 residues. J was trimmed by 8 bases and V by 3 bases; bases with no gene match: 8. Written as DNA, the CDR3 is TGTGCCAGCAGCGACGGGACAGGGACATGGGGCTACACCTTC. Translating gives CASSDGTGTWGYTF. Combining the CDR3 with reference TRBV9 and TRBJ1-2 gives the whole variable domain DSGVTQTPKHLITATGQRVTLRCSPRSGDLSVYWYQQSLDQGLQFLIQYYNGEERAKGNILERFSAQQFPDLHSELNLSSLELGDSALYFCASSDGTGTWGYTFGSGTRLTVV.

J is TRBJ1-4 and V is TRBV20-1, with D unresolved. Germline-derived CDR1 and CDR2 are DFQATT and SNEGSKA (reference sequence). The CDR3 covers 11 residues. V lost 4 bases, J lost 8 bases, and 8 bases lay in between. CDR3 nucleotide sequence: TGCAGTGCTACCGAAGAAGAAAAACTGTTTTTT. Its protein is CSATEEEKLFF.

The chain recombines TRBV9 with TRBJ1-5; weak D call: TRBD1 (6 bases). V dropped 9 bases and J dropped 1 base, with 20 bases sitting between them. The CDR3 has 16 residues. Germline values: CDR1 SGDLS, CDR2 YYNGEE. As DNA, the CDR3 is TGTGCCAAGGGGGATACAGGAGATGGGAGCAATCAGCCCCAGCATTTT. Protein product: CAKGDTGDGSNQPQHF. The full variable domain, its missing parts supplied by reference TRBV9 and TRBJ1-5, is DSGVTQTPKHLITATGQRVTLRCSPRSGDLSVYWYQQSLDQGLQFLIQYYNGEERAKGNILERFSAQQFPDLHSELNLSSLELGDSALYFCAKGDTGDGSNQPQHFGDGTRLSIL.

The rearrangement uses TRBV18 and TRBJ1-3; 10 bases map to TRBD1. The CDR3 runs to 14 residues. Trimming took 8 bases from V and 4 from J; bases not matched to a gene: 5. Germline V lookup: CDR1 KGHSH, CDR2 LQKENI. CDR3 sequence: CASETGGQGNTIYF. The CDR3 nucleotides read TGTGCCAGCGAGACAGGGGGCCAAGGAAACACCATATATTTT.

This clone appeared once. The genes are TRBV18 and TRBJ2-3, with 9 bases identical to TRBD2. Germline trimming cut 0 bases from V and 3 bases from J; bases unmatched to any gene: 7. The CDR3 extends over 17 amino acids. Germline CDR1 KGHSH, CDR2 LQKENI. CDR3 amino acids: CASSPPRGGESTDTQYF. DNA of the CDR3: TGTGCCAGCTCACCACCTCGCGGGGGGGAGTCGACAGATACGCAGTATTTT.